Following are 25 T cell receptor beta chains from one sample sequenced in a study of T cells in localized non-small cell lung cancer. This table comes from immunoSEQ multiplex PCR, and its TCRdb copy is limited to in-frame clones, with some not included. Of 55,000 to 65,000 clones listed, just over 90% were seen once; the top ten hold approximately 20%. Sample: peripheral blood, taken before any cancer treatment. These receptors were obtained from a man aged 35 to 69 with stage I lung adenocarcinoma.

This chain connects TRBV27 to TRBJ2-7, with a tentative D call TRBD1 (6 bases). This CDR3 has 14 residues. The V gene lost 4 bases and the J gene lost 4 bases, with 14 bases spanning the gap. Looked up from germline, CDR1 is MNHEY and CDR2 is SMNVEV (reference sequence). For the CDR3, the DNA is TGTGCCAGCAGTTCCGCAGGGGTACGGTACGAGCAGTACTTC. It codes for CASSSAGVRYEQYF.

The CDR3 is CASSPGLAGINEQFF. The CDR3 DNA follows: TGTGCCAGCAGTCCCGGACTAGCGGGAATAAATGAGCAGTTCTTC. V is TRBV27 and J is TRBJ2-1; 12 bases match TRBD2. This CDR3 region has 15 residues. The V gene end was trimmed by 5 bases and the J gene end by 7 bases; junction bases not matched to a gene: 6. CDR1 and CDR2 (germline): MNHEY, SMNVEV (reference sequence).

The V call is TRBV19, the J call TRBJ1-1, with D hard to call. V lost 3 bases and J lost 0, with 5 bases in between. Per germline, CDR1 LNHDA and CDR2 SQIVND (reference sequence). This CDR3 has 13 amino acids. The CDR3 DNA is TGTGCCAGTAGTATTTCCATGAACACTGAAGCTTTCTTT. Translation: CASSISMNTEAFF. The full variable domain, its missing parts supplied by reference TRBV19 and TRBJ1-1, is DGGITQSPKYLFRKEGQNVTLSCEQNLNHDAMYWYRQDPGQGLRLIYYSQIVNDFQKGDIAEGYSVSREKKESFPLTVTSAQKNPTAFYLCASSISMNTEAFFGQGTRLTVV.

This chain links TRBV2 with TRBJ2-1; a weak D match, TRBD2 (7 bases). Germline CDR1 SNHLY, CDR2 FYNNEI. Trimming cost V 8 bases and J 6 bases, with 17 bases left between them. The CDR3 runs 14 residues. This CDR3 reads CASRQVGGGNEQFF. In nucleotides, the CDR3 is TGTGCCAGCCGTCAAGTAGGGGGGGGCAATGAGCAGTTCTTC. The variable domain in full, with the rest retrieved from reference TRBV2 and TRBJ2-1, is EPEVTQTPSHQVTQMGQEVILRCVPISNHLYFYWYRQILGQKVEFLVSFYNNEISEKSEIFDDQFSVERPDGSNFTLKIRSTKLEDSAMYFCASRQVGGGNEQFFGPGTRLTVL.

The CDR3 sequence is CARWTAYEQYF. The CDR3 DNA is TGTGCCAGGTGGACGGCCTACGAGCAGTACTTC. V usage is TRBV19 and J usage is TRBJ2-7, with D unclear. The CDR3 is made up of 11 amino acids. V gave up 9 bases and J gave up 2 bases, with 8 bases separating them. CDR1 is LNHDA and CDR2 is SQIVND in the germline V gene (reference sequence).

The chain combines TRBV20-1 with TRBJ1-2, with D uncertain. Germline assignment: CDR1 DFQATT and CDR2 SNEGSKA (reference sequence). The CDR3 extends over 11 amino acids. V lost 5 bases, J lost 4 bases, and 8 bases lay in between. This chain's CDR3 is CSAPRAYGYTF. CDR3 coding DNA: TGCAGTGCTCCACGGGCCTATGGCTACACCTTC.

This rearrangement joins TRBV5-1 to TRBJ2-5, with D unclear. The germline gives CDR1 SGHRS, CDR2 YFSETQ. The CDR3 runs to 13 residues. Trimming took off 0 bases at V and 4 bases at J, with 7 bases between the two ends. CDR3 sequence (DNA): TGCGCCAGCAGCTTGGGCTGGAGAGAGACCCAGTACTTC. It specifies CASSLGWRETQYF.

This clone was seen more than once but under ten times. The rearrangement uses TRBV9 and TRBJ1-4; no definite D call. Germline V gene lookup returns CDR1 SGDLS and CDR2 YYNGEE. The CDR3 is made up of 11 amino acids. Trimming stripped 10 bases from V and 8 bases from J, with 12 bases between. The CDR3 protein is CAVQSGEKLFF. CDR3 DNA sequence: TGTGCCGTCCAGAGTGGGGAAAAACTGTTTTTT.

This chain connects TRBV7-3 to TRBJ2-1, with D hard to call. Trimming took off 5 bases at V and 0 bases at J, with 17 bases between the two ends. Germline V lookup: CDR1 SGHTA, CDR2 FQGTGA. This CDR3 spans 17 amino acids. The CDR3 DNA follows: TGTGCCAGCAGCCCCCCGATAATGCCTGGCTCCTACAATGAGCAGTTCTTC. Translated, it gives CASSPPIMPGSYNEQFF.

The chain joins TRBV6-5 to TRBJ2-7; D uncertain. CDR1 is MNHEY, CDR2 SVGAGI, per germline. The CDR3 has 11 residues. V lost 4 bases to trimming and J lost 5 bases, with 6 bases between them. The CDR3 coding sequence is TGTGCCAGCAGTTCTGGAGACGAGCAGTACTTC. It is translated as CASSSGDEQYF.

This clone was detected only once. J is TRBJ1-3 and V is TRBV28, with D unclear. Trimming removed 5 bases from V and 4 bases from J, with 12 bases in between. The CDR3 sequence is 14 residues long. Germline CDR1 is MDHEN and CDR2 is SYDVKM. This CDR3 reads CASSPGPLGNTIYF. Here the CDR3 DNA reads TGTGCCAGCAGTCCTGGGCCGCTCGGAAACACCATATATTTT.

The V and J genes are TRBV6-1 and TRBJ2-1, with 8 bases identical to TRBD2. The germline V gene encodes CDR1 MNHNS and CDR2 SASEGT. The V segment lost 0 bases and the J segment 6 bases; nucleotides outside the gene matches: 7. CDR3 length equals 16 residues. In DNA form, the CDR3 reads TGTGCCAGCAGTGAAGCGCTTCTCGCGGGGGGCAATGAGCAGTTCTTC. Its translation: CASSEALLAGGNEQFF.

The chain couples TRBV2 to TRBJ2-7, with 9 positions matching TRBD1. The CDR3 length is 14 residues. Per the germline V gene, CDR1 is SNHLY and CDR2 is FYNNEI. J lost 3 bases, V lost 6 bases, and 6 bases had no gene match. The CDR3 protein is CASRGGTGSYEQYF. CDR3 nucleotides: TGTGCCAGCAGGGGGGGGACAGGGAGCTACGAGCAGTACTTC.

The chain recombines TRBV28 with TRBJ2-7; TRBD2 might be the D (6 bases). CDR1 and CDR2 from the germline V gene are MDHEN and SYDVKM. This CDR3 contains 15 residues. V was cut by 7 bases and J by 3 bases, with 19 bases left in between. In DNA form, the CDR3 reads TGTGCCAGCAACCCCTCGCTGGGAGCGGGCTACGAGCAGTACTTC. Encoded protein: CASNPSLGAGYEQYF.

The CDR3 nucleotides are TGCGCCAGCAGCCGGGTAGGGAATCAGCCCCAGCATTTT. Its protein is CASSRVGNQPQHF. The chain employs TRBV5-1 and TRBJ1-5; no clear D. This CDR3 has 13 residues. Trimming took 4 bases from V and 4 from J, leaving 9 bases between them. CDR1 is SGHRS and CDR2 is YFSETQ in the germline V gene.

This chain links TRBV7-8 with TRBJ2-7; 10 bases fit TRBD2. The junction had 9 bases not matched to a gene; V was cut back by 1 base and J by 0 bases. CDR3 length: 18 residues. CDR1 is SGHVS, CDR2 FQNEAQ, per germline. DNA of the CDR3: TGTGCCAGCAGCTTAGACCCAAGGACTAGCGGCAGCTCCTACGAGCAGTACTTC. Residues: CASSLDPRTSGSSYEQYF.

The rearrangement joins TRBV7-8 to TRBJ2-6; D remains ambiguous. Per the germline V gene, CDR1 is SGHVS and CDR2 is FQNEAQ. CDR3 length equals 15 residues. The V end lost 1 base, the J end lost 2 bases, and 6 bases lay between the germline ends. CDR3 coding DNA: TGTGCCAGCAGCTTAGAATTGGCTGGGGCCAACGTCCTGACTTTC. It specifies CASSLELAGANVLTF.

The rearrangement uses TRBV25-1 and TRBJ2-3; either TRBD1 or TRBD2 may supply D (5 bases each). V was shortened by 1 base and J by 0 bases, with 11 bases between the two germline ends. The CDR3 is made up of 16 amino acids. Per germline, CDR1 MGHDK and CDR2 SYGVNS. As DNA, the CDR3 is TGTGCCAGCAGTGAATGGGGCGGGCCTAGCACAGATACGCAGTATTTT. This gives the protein CASSEWGGPSTDTQYF.

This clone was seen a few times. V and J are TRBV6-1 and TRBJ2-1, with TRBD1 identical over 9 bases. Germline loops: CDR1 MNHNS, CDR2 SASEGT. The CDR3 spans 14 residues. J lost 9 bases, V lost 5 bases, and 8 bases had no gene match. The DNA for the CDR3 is TGTGCCAGCAGTATACAGGGGGCCTCGGTTGAGCAGTTCTTC. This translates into CASSIQGASVEQFF.

CDR3 DNA sequence: TGTGCCAGCAGCTCGGTCAAAGCGGGAGGGTTAAATACGCAGTATTTT. This codes for CASSSVKAGGLNTQYF. The gene calls are TRBV7-2 and TRBJ2-3; 10 bases are a match to TRBD2. This CDR3 is built from 16 residues. After removal of 4 bases from V and 7 bases from J, the junction contained 11 bases not matched to a gene. CDR1 and CDR2 (germline): SGHTA, FQGNSA. Variable domain in full (rest from reference TRBV7-2 and TRBJ2-3): GAGVSQSPSNKVTEKGKDVELRCDPISGHTALYWYRQSLGQGLEFLIYFQGNSAPDKSGLPSDRFSAERTGGSVSTLTIQRTQQEDSAVYLCASSSVKAGGLNTQYFGPGTRLTVL.

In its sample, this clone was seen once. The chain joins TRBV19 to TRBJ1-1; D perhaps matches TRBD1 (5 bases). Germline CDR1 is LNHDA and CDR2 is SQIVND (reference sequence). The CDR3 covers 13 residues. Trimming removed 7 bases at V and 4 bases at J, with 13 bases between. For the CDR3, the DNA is TGTGCCAGTACGAGGGACGCGGGCACTGAAGCTTTCTTT. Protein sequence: CASTRDAGTEAFF.

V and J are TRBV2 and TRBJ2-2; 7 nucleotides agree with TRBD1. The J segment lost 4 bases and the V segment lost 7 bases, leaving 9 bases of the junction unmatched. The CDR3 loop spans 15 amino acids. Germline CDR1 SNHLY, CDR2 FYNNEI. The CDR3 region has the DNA TGTGCCAGCAATGAGGGACAGCTTTCCACCGGGGAGCTGTTTTTT. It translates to CASNEGQLSTGELFF.

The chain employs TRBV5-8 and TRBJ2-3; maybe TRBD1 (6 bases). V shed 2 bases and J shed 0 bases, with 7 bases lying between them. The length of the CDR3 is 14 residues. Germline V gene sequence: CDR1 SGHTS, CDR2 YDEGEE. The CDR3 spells CASSFGQSTDTQYF. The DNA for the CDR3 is TGTGCCAGCAGCTTCGGACAGAGCACAGATACGCAGTATTTT.

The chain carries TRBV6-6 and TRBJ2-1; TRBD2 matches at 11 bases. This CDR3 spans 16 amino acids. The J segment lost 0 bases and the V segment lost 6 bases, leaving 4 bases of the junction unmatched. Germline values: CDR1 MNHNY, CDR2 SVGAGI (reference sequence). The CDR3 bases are TGTGCCAGCAGCCGTAGCGGGAGGGGCTCCTACAATGAGCAGTTCTTC. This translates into CASSRSGRGSYNEQFF.

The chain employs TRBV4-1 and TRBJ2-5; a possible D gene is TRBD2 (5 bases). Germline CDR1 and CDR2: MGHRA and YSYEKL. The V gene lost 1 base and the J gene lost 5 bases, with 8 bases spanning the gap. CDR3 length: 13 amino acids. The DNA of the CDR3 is TGCGCCAGCAGCCAAGGGGTAGCGGAGACCCAGTACTTC. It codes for CASSQGVAETQYF.